This record covers a single T cell receptor (beta chain). These data belong to a study of CD8+ T cells in alopecia areata. Extraction and reverse transcription of RNA yielded cDNA as the sequencing template. Assay used: immunoSEQ multiplex PCR; TCRdb lists only in-frame clones, some missing. Of 200,000 to 250,000 clones listed, over 60% are singletons. This sample's treatment: oral pan-JAK inhibitor, 5-10 mg twice daily. A FACSAria was used to sort CD4+ and CD8+ T cells. These cells came from PBMCs. CDR1 and CDR2 from the germline V gene are GTSNPN and SVGIG (reference sequence). The CDR3 totals 14 residues. V was clipped by 4 bases and J by 0 bases, with 9 bases between them.

Source: CD4+ T cells sorted from blood, taken at week 4, from a patient treated with tofacitinib. The chain employs TRBV30 and TRBJ2-2; D unresolved. This receptor was identified in a human donor with alopecia areata. The CDR3 region has the DNA TGTGCCTGGACGGTGTCACCGAACACCGGGGAGCTGTTTTTT. Protein product: CAWTVSPNTGELFF. Full variable domain (missing parts from reference TRBV30 and TRBJ2-2): SQTIHQWPATLVQPVGSPLSLECTVEGTSNPNLYWYRQAAGRGLQLLFYSVGIGQISSEVPQNLSASRPQDRQFILSSKKLLLSDSGFYLCAWTVSPNTGELFFGEGSRLTVL.